Described below is a single TCR beta chain sequence and its context. The sample originates from a study of cytomegalovirus exposure and HLA in healthy donors. The V segment lost 0 bases and the J segment 2 bases; nucleotides outside the gene matches: 1. Germline V CDR1 and CDR2: SGHRS, YFSETQ. The CDR3 is made up of 14 amino acids. Researchers ran the PCR with 60 Vbeta and 13 Jbeta primers. Data came from immunoSEQ multiplex PCR; TCRdb stores just in-frame clones and leaves some out. The sample consists of about 160,000 clones, 83% of them appearing once. The rearrangement joins TRBV5-1 to TRBJ2-7, with 8 positions matching TRBD1. What was sequenced was PBMCs. This sequence was found in a man in his forties or fifties in good health and CMV-seropositive. The CDR3 sequence is CASSLGTGPYEQYF. The CDR3 bases are TGCGCCAGCAGCTTGGGGACAGGGCCCTACGAGCAGTACTTC. The entire variable domain, with the rest obtained from reference TRBV5-1 and TRBJ2-7, is as follows: KAGVTQTPRYLIKTRGQQVTLSCSPISGHRSVSWYQQTPGQGLQFLFEYFSETQRNKGNFPGRFSGRQFSNSRSEMNVSTLELGDSALYLCASSLGTGPYEQYFGPGTRLTVT.